The source of this T cell receptor beta chain is a study of T cells in Graves' hyperthyroidism and ophthalmopathy. Study context: Peripheral blood draws took place at initial diagnosis, ahead of any treatment.

Patients aged 18 to 65 with hyperthyroidism were newly diagnosed, with duration under 2 months. Not enrolled were patients with uncontrolled infection, other autoimmune disease, pregnancy or lactation. Progressors' blood was drawn at hyperthyroidism diagnosis, before ophthalmopathy symptoms. RNA transcripts were the template for amplifying TCR beta CDR3 regions. The HTBI set primed first-round TCR CDR3 RT-PCR. TCRdb ran MiXCR on the multiplex PCR reads and lists one entry per CDR3 protein. The table includes more than 550,000 distinct CDR3 sequences, around 20% detected once. Germline-derived CDR1 and CDR2 are SGHAT and FQNNGV. The length of the CDR3 is 14 residues. V lost 2 bases, J lost 0 bases, and 6 bases lay in between. This clonotype was picked up many times.

The chain recombines TRBV11-2 with TRBJ2-3; D gene unclear. This TCR derives from a woman aged 50 to 65 with Graves' hyperthyroidism that later progressed to Graves' ophthalmopathy. Sequenced sample: blood. The CDR3 nucleotides read TGTGCCAGCAGCTTATCCCTTAGCACAGATACGCAGTATTTT. It is translated as CASSLSLSTDTQYF.